This T cell receptor (beta chain) is from a study of blood T cell repertoires in COVID-19 (dated by TCRdb to 2019 to 2021). As for the study more broadly: Samples covering the acute and convalescent phases of COVID-19 were provided by collaborators in the United States, Italy and Spain. The sample metadata nearly always contained a de-identified subject ID, COVID-19 status, age in years and sex. The repertoires were released in a freely available public database meant as a resource for research on the immune response to SARS-CoV-2. The prospective study material was composed of cDNA or gDNA derived from T cells, B-cell-depleted T cells, or PBMCs. The dataset comprised deeply sampled blood TCRbeta repertoires from subjects exposed to, actively infected with, or recovered from COVID-19. Where HLA class I and class II types were available, the types were taken from metadata supplied by the sample provider, not from assay-based typing. Samples were obtained from the ongoing ImmuneRACE study (first 160 participants) and from over a thousand subjects provided by 6 global collaborators. Overall results and qualifications from the work: Clinical and demographic metadata were provided uncurated, with the amount varying by source and participant.

TCRbeta CDR3 regions were amplified from genomic DNA using the immunoSEQ Assay, a bias-controlled multiplex PCR. Under the source paper's analysis protocol: Nucleated cell counts per sample were estimated from amplification of reference gene primers within the assay. Sequence reads were collapsed and filtered to measure the absolute abundance of every unique TCRbeta CDR3 rearrangement. For each sample, productive Simpson clonality was calculated as the square root of Simpson's diversity index over productive rearrangements. As stored in TCRdb, this immuneACCESS dataset retains in-frame rearrangements with V and J assigned. A fraction of the clones does not appear; measured against another copy, unresolved V genes explain less than half of the discrepancy, and the remainder lacks a known reason. D and trimming were read from the DNA, whereas the V and J calls and clone size are those reported in that table. Within this sample are about 370,000 clones, with 80% to 90% of them counted one time only. About 1% of the sample rests with the top ten.

V trim: 10 bases; J trim: 4 bases; unmatched bases: 3. The CDR3 runs 11 amino acids, cysteine and phenylalanine included. Here the CDR3 DNA is all that survives: 33 bases in frame from base 1. CDR1 and CDR2 were assigned from the germline V gene (reference sequence) as MNHEY and SMNVEV. Participants in the prospective study were aged about 18 to 95 years, lived in about two dozen United States geographic areas, and enrolled through a virtual design. Cohort assignment in the prospective study relied on participant-reported clinical history from a screening survey and a study questionnaire. ImmuneRACE Cohort 3 recovered participants were defined by two consecutive negative NP/OP PCR tests, healthcare professional clearance, or symptom resolution. Each participant in the prospective study had whole blood, serum and a nasopharyngeal or oropharyngeal swab collected by mobile phlebotomists. Over an approximately 2-month period, participants in the prospective study had the option of providing additional blood draws and questionnaires. Blood samples from the prospective study were shipped frozen or at room temperature prior to DNA extraction.

A word on this clone: The antigen it recognizes is unknown. There are no base qualities to consult, and no much larger clone falls within one base.

The TCR originated in a young man who had recovered from COVID-19. The specimen sequenced was PBMCs or T cells enriched from blood (not recorded which). The rearrangement joined TRBV27 to TRBJ2-5; a stretch of 7 junction bases matches TRBD2. CDR3 region: CAIGLGETQYF. The DNA sequence is as follows: TGTGCCATAGGACTAGGAGAGACCCAGTACTTC.